The rows below give T cell receptor beta chains drawn from one sample of a study of CXCR3-negative and CXCR3-positive naive CD8 T cells. TCRdb reprocessed the 5' RACE reads and reports one entry per CDR3 protein, with no DNA. In total, the table holds some 150,000 distinct CDR3 sequences. The sequenced sample consisted of naive CXCR3+ CD8+ T cells from blood. The receptors were sampled from a human donor in good health. Some clones in this sample may be carry-over from other donors' samples. CDR3s include the opening cysteine and the closing phenylalanine or tryptophan. The order of the fields is V gene, J gene, CDR3 protein.

v_gene: TRBV5-5; j_gene: TRBJ2-7; CDR3aa: CASSFGQGEYEQYF
v_gene: TRBV7-3; j_gene: TRBJ1-1; CDR3aa: CASSPPTGMNTEAFF
v_gene: TRBV25-1; j_gene: TRBJ1-1; CDR3aa: CASSQQNTEAFF
v_gene: TRBV20-1; j_gene: TRBJ1-1; CDR3aa: CSASPGSTAFF
v_gene: TRBV12-3/TRBV12-4; j_gene: TRBJ2-2; CDR3aa: CASSRSGRRENTGELFF
v_gene: TRBV29-1; j_gene: TRBJ2-2; CDR3aa: CSVAVVSQAGELFF
v_gene: TRBV28; j_gene: TRBJ2-7; CDR3aa: CASSVQISYEQYF
v_gene: TRBV11-3; j_gene: TRBJ2-3; CDR3aa: CASSLAGGRPTDTQYF
v_gene: TRBV6-2/TRBV6-3; j_gene: TRBJ1-5; CDR3aa: CASSAQGASNQPQHF
v_gene: TRBV12-3/TRBV12-4; j_gene: TRBJ1-5; CDR3aa: CATGERGLNQPQHF
v_gene: TRBV6-6; j_gene: TRBJ2-3; CDR3aa: CASSLAPGTDTQYF
v_gene: TRBV20-1; j_gene: TRBJ1-2; CDR3aa: CSARTGVGGYTF
v_gene: TRBV7-9; j_gene: TRBJ1-1; CDR3aa: CASSLVGQGPTEAFF
v_gene: TRBV4-3; j_gene: TRBJ1-1; CDR3aa: CASSQGRGFGAEAFF
v_gene: TRBV29-1; j_gene: TRBJ1-2; CDR3aa: CSVEEDSGYTF
v_gene: TRBV6-5; j_gene: TRBJ2-7; CDR3aa: CASSSYGQGRSYEQYF
v_gene: TRBV12-3/TRBV12-4; j_gene: TRBJ2-1; CDR3aa: CASSFAGLEQFF
v_gene: TRBV29-1; j_gene: TRBJ2-2; CDR3aa: CSVVGDAGELFF
v_gene: TRBV6-5; j_gene: TRBJ1-5; CDR3aa: CASSTGQGIGSNQPQHF
v_gene: TRBV27; j_gene: TRBJ2-7; CDR3aa: CASSFPGAGYEQYF